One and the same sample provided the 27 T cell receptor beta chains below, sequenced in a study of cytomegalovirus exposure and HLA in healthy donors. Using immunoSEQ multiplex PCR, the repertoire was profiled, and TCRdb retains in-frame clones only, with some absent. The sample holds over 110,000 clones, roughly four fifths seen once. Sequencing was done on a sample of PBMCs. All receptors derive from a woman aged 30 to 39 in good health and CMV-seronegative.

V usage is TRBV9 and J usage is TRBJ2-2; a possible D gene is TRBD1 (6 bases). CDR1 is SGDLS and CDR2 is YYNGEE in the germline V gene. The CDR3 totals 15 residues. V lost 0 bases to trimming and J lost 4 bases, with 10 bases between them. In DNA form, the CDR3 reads TGTGCCAGCAGCGTAGACAGGGTGGGCACCGGGGAGCTGTTTTTT. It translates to CASSVDRVGTGELFF.

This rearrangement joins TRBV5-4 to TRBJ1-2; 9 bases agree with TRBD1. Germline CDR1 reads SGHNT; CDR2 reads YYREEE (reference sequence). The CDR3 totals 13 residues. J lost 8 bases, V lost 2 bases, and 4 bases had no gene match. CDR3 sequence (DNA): TGTGCCAGCAGCTTCACAGGGGGCAAGGGCTACACCTTC. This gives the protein CASSFTGGKGYTF.

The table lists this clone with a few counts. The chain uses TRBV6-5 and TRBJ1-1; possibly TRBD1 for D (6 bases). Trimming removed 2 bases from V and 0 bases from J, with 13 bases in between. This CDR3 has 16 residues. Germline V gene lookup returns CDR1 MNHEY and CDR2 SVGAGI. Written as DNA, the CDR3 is TGTGCCAGCAGTTACCCGGACAGCCCGTTGAACACTGAAGCTTTCTTT. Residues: CASSYPDSPLNTEAFF.

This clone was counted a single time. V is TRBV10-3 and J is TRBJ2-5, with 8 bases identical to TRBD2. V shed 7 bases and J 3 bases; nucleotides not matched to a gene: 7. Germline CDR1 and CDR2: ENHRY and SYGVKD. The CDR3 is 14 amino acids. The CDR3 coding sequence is TGTGCCATCAAAATTTCACTAGCGGAAGAGACCCAGTACTTC. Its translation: CAIKISLAEETQYF.

CDR3 amino acids: CASSPKGPGTGELFF. Written as DNA, the CDR3 is TGTGCCAGCAGTCCTAAGGGGCCCGGCACCGGGGAGCTGTTTTTT. The rearrangement joins TRBV7-2 to TRBJ2-2, with a tentative D call TRBD1 (5 bases). This CDR3 has 15 amino acids. V was pared by 6 bases and J by 4 bases, with 15 bases between. Germline CDR1 and CDR2: SGHTA and FQGNSA. The full variable domain, its missing parts supplied by reference TRBV7-2 and TRBJ2-2, is GAGVSQSPSNKVTEKGKDVELRCDPISGHTALYWYRQSLGQGLEFLIYFQGNSAPDKSGLPSDRFSAERTGGSVSTLTIQRTQQEDSAVYLCASSPKGPGTGELFFGEGSRLTVL.

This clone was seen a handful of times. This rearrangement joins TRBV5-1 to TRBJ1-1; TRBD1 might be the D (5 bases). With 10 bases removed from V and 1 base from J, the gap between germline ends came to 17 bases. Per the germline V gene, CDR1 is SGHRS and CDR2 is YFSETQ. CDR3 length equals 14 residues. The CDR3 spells CASRPGGKNTEAFF. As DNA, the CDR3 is TGCGCCTCCAGGCCTGGGGGGAAGAACACTGAAGCTTTCTTT. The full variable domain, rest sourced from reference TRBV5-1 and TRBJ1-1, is KAGVTQTPRYLIKTRGQQVTLSCSPISGHRSVSWYQQTPGQGLQFLFEYFSETQRNKGNFPGRFSGRQFSNSRSEMNVSTLELGDSALYLCASRPGGKNTEAFFGQGTRLTVV.

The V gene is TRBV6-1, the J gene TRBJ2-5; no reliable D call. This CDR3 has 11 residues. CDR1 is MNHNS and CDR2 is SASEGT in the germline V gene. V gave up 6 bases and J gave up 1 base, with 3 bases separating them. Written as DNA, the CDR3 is TGTGCCAGCAGCCTCCAAGAGACCCAGTACTTC. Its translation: CASSLQETQYF.

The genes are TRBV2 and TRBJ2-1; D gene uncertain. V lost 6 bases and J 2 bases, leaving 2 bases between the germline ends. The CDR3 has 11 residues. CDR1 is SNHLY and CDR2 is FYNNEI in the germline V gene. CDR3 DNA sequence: TGTGCCAGCAGCACCTACAATGAGCAGTTCTTC. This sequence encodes CASSTYNEQFF.

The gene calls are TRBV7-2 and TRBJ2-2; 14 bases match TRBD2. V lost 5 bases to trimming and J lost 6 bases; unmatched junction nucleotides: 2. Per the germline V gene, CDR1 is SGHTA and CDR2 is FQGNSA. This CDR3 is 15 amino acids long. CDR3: CASSRTSGGPGELFF. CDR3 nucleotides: TGTGCCAGCAGCCGGACTAGCGGGGGGCCCGGGGAGCTGTTTTTT.

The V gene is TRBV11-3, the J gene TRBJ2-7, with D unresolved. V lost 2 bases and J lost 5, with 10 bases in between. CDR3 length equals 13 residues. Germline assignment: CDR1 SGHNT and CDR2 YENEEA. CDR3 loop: CASSLNSGHEQYF. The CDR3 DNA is TGTGCCAGCAGCTTAAATTCAGGCCACGAGCAGTACTTC.

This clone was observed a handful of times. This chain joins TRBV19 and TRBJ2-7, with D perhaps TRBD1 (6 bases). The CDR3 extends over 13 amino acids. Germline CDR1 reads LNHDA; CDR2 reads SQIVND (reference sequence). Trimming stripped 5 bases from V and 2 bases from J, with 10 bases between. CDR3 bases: TGTGCCAGTAGTTTCAGGGGTCCCTACGAGCAGTACTTC. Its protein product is CASSFRGPYEQYF.

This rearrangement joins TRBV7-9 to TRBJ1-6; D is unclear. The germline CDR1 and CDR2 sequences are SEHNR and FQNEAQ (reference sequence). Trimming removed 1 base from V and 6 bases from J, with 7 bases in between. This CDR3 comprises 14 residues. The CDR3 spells CASSLGGFNSPLHF. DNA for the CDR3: TGTGCCAGCAGCTTAGGAGGGTTTAATTCACCCCTCCACTTT.

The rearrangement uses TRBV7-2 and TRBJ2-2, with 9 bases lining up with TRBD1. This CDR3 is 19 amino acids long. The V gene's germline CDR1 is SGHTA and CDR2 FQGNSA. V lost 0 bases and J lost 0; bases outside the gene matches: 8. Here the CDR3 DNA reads TGTGCCAGCAGCTTAGCGGTGGGACAGGGTCTGGCGAACACCGGGGAGCTGTTTTTT. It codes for CASSLAVGQGLANTGELFF.

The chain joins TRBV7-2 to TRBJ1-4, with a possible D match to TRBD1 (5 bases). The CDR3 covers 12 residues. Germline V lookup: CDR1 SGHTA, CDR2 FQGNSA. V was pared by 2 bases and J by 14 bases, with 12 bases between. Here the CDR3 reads CASSLRGLGLFF. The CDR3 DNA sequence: TGTGCCAGCAGCTTAAGGGGTTTAGGTCTGTTTTTT.

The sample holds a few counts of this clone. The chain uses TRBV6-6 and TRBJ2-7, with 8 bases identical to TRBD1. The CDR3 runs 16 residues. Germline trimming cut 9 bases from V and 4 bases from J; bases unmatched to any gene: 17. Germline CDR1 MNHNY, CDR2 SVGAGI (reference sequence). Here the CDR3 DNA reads TGTGCCAGTACGACCCAGGGGGCTGCGGCGTCGTACGAGCAGTACTTC. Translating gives CASTTQGAAASYEQYF.

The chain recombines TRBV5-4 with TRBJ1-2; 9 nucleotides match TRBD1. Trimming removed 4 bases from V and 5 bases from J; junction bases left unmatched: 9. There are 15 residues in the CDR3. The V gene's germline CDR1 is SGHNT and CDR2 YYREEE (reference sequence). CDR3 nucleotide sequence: TGTGCCAGCAGCCCGACAGGGGGGGATATTTATGGCTACACCTTC. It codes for CASSPTGGDIYGYTF.

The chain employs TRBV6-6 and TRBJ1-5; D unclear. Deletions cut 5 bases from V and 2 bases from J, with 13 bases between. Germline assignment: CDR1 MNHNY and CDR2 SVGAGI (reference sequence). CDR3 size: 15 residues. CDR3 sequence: CASSMRVGGNQPQHF. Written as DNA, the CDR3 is TGTGCCAGCAGTATGAGGGTTGGCGGCAATCAGCCCCAGCATTTT.

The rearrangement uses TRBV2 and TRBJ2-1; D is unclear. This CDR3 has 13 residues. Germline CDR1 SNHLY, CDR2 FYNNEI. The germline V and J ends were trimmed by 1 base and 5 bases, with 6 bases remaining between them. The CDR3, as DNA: TGTGCCAGCAGTGAAGGTCCAGACAATGAGCAGTTCTTC. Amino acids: CASSEGPDNEQFF.

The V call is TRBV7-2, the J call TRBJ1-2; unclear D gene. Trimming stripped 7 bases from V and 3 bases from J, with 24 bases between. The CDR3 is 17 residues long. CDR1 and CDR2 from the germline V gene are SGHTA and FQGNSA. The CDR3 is CASTPVWSPRWDYGYTF. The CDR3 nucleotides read TGTGCCAGCACCCCGGTTTGGAGTCCCCGGTGGGACTATGGCTACACCTTC.

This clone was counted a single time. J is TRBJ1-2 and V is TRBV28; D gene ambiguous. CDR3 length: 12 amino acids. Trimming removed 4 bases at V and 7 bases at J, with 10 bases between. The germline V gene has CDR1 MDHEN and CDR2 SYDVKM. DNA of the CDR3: TGTGCCAGCAGTTCGCGACTCGGTGGCTACACCTTC. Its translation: CASSSRLGGYTF.

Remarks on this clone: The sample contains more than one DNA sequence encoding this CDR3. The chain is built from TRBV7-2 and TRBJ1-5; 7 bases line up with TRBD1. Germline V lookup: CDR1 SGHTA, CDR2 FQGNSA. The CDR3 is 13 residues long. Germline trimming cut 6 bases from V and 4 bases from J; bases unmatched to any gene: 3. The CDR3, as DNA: TGTGCCAGCAGTCTACAGGGGAATCAGCCCCAGCATTTT. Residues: CASSLQGNQPQHF. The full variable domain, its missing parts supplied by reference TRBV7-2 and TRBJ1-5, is GAGVSQSPSNKVTEKGKDVELRCDPISGHTALYWYRQSLGQGLEFLIYFQGNSAPDKSGLPSDRFSAERTGGSVSTLTIQRTQQEDSAVYLCASSLQGNQPQHFGDGTRLSIL.

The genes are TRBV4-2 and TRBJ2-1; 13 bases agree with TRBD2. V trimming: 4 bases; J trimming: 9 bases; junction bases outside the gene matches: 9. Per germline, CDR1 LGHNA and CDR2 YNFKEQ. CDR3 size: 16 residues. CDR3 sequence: CASSPSTSGGATEQFF. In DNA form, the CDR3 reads TGTGCCAGCAGCCCCAGTACTAGCGGGGGGGCCACTGAGCAGTTCTTC.

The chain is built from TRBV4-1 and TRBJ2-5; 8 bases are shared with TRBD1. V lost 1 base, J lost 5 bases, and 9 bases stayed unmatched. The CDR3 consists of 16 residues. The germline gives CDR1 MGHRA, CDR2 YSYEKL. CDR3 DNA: TGCGCCAGCAGCCAAGTTGGCCAGGGGGCGAGGGAGACCCAGTACTTC. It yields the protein CASSQVGQGARETQYF.

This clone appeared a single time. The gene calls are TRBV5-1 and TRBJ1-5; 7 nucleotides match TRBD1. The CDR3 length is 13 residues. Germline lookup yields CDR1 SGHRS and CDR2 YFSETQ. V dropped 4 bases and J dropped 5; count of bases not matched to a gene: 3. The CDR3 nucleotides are TGCGCCAGCAGCCCCGACAGGGATCAGCCCCAGCATTTT. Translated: CASSPDRDQPQHF.

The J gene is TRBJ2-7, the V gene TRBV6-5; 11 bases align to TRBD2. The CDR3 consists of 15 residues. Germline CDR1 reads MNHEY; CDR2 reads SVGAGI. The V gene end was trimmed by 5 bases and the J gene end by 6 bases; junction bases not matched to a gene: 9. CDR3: CASSRRTSGGFEQYF. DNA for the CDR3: TGTGCCAGCAGTCGACGCACTAGCGGGGGCTTCGAGCAGTACTTC.

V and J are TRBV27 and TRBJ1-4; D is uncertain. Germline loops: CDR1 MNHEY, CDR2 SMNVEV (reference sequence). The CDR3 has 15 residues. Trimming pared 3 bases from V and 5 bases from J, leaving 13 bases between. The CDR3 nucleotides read TGTGCCAGCAGTTTCTCTTGGCAGAGGAATGAAAAACTGTTTTTT. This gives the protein CASSFSWQRNEKLFF.

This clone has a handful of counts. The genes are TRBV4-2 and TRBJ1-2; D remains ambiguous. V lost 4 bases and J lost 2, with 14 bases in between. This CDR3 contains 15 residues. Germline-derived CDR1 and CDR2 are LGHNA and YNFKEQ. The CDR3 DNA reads TGTGCCAGCAGCCCCCGGGCGGGCAGCAACTATGGCTACACCTTC. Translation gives CASSPRAGSNYGYTF.